This T cell receptor (beta chain) was obtained from a study of Ad26.COV2.S vaccination and SARS-CoV-2 variants. Treatment: about 20 received Ad26.COV2.S at low or high dose, single or two shots; 5 received placebo; per-sample allocation not given. Day 63 after the first injection of vaccine or placebo was the sampling time. Recruitment in Boston yielded a donor of adult age, 18-55 years. TCRdb keeps only in-frame clones here, not all; method: immunoSEQ multiplex PCR. The table shows 400,000 to 450,000 clones, with 90% occurring only once. This clone was counted a single time. The CDR3 extends over 15 amino acids. V gave up 6 bases and J gave up 3 bases, with 15 bases separating them. CDR1 is MDHEN and CDR2 is SYDVKM in the germline V gene.

The rearrangement uses TRBV28 and TRBJ1-5; no clear D gene. This clonotype was sampled from a person between 18 and 65 years old who received the Ad26.COV2.S COVID-19 vaccine or a placebo. The sequences come from peripheral blood, collected in a trial of Ad26.COV2.S vaccine versus placebo. The CDR3 DNA follows: TGTGCCAGCAGAACCCCTACAGCCTTCAATCAGCCCCAGCATTTT. Translated: CASRTPTAFNQPQHF. The whole variable domain, remainder taken from reference TRBV28 and TRBJ1-5, is DVKVTQSSRYLVKRTGEKVFLECVQDMDHENMFWYRQDPGLGLRLIYFSYDVKMKEKGDIPEGYSVSREKKERFSLILESASTNQTSMYLCASRTPTAFNQPQHFGDGTRLSIL.